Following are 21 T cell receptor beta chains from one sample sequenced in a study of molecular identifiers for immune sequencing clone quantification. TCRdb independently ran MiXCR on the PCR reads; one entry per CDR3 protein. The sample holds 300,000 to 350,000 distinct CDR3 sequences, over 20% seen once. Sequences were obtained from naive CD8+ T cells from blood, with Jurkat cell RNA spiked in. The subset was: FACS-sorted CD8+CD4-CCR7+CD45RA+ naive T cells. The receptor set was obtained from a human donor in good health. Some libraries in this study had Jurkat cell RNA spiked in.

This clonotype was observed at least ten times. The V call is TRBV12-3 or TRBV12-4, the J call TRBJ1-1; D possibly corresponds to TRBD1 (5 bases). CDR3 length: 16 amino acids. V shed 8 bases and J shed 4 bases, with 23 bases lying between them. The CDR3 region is CASWGGLRGYGTEAFF. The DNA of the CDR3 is TGTGCCAGCTGGGGGGGATTACGCGGGTATGGCACTGAAGCTTTCTTT.

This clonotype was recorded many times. The CDR3 DNA is TGTGCCAGCAGCTTGAACACGAACTATGGCTACACCTTC. It encodes CASSLNTNYGYTF. This sequence joins TRBV7-9 and TRBJ1-2; D remains unclear. CDR3 length: 13 residues. Trimming shortened V by 3 bases and J by 2 bases, and 7 bases separated the two germline ends. Germline assignment: CDR1 SEHNR and CDR2 FQNEAQ (reference sequence). The entire variable domain, with the rest obtained from reference TRBV7-9 and TRBJ1-2, is as follows: DTGVSQNPRHKITKRGQNVTFRCDPISEHNRLYWYRQTLGQGPEFLTYFQNEAQLEKSRLLSDRFSAERPKGSFSTLEIQRTEQGDSAMYLCASSLNTNYGYTFGSGTRLTVV.

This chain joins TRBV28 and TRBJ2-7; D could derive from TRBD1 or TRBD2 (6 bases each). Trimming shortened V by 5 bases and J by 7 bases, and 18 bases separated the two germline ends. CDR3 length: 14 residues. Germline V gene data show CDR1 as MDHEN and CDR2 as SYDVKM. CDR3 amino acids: CASSQPQGTGEQYF. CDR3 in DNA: TGTGCCAGCAGTCAACCCCAGGGGACTGGAGAGCAGTACTTC.

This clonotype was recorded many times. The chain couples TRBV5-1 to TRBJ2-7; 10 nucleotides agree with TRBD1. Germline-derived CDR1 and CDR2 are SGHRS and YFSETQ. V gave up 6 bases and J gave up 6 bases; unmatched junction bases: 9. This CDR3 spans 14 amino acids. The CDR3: CASTPGTGALEQYF. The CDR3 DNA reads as TGCGCCAGCACGCCCGGGACAGGGGCCCTCGAGCAGTACTTC.

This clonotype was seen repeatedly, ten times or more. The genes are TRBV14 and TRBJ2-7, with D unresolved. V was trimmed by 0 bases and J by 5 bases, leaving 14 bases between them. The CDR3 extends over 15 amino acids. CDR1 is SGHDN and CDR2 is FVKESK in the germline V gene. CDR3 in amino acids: CASSQDFGPGDEQYF. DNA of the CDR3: TGTGCCAGCAGCCAAGACTTTGGCCCCGGCGACGAGCAGTACTTC.

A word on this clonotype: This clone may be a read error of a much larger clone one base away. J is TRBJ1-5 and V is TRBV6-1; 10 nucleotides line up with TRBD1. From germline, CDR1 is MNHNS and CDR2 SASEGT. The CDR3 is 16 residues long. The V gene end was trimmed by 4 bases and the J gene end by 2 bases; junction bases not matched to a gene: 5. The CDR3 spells CASSGDRGGGNQPQHF. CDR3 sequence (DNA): TGTGCCAGCAGTGGGGACAGGGGTGGTGGCAATCAGCCCCAGCATTTT.

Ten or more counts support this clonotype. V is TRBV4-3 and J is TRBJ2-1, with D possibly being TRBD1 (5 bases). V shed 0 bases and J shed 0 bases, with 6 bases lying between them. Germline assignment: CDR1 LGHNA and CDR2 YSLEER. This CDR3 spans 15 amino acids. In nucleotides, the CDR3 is TGCGCCAGCAGCCAAGATGGGGCCTCCTACAATGAGCAGTTCTTC. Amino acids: CASSQDGASYNEQFF.

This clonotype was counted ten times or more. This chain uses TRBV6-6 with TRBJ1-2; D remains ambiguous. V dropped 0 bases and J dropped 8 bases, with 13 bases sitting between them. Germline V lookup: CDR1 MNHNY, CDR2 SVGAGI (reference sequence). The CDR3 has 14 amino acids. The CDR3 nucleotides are TGTGCCAGCAGTTACTCCCTATTAGGCGGAGGCTACACCTTC. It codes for CASSYSLLGGGYTF.

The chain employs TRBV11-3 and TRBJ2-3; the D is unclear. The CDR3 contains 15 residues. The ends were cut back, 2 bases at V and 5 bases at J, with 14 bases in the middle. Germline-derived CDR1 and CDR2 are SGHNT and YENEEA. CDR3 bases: TGTGCCAGCAGCTTACCGGGCAGGATAGAAGATACGCAGTATTTT. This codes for CASSLPGRIEDTQYF.

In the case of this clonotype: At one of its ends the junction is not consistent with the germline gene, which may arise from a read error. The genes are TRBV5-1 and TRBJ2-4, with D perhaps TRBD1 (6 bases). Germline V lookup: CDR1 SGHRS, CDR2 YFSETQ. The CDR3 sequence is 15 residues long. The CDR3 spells CASSGDTLAKNIQCF. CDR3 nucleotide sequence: TGCGCCAGCAGCGGGGACACCCTAGCCAAAAACATTCAGTGCTTC.

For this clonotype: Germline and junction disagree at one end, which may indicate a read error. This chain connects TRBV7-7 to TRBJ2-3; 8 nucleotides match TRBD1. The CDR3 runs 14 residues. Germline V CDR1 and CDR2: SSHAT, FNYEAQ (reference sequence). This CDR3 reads CAGSSTGGTDTQYF. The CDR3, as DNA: TGTGCCGGCAGTTCGACAGGGGGCACAGATACGCAGTATTTT.

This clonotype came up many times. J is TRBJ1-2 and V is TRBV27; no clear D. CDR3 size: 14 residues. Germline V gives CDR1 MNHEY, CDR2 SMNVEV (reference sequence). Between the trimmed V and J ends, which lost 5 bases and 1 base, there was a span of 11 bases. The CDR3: CASSPLRDNYGYTF. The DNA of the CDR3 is TGTGCCAGCAGTCCCCTGAGGGATAACTATGGCTACACCTTC.

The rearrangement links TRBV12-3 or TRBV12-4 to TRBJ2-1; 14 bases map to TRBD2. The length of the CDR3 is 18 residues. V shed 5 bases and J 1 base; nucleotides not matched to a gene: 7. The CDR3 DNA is TGTGCCAGCAGTCCTGGACTAGCGGGGGGATTTTCCTACAATGAGCAGTTCTTC. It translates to CASSPGLAGGFSYNEQFF.

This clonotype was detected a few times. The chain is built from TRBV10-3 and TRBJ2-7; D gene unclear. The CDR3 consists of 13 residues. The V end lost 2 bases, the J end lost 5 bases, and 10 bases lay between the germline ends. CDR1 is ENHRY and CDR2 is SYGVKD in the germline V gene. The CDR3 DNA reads TGTGCCATCAGTGAGGCAACCGGGCACGAGCAGTACTTC. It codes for CAISEATGHEQYF.

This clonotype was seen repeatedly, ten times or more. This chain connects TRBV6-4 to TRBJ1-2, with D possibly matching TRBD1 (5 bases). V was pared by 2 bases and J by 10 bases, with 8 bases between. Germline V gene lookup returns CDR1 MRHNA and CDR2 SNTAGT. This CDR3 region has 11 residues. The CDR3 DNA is TGTGCCAGCAGTGACGGGGCTGCCTACACCTTC. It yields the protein CASSDGAAYTF.

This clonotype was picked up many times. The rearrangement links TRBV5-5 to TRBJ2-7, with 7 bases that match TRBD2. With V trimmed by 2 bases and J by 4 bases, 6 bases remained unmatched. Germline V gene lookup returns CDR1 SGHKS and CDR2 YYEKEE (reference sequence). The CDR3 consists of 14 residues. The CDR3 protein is CASSLAWGGYEQYF. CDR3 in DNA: TGTGCCAGCAGCTTAGCCTGGGGGGGGTACGAGCAGTACTTC.

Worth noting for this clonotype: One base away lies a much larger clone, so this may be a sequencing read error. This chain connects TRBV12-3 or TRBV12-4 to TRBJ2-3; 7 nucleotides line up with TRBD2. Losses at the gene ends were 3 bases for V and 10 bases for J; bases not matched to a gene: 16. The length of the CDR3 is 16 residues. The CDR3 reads CASSFDGGVRPDAQYF. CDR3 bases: TGTGCCAGCAGTTTTGATGGGGGGGTGAGGCCGGATGCGCAGTATTTT.

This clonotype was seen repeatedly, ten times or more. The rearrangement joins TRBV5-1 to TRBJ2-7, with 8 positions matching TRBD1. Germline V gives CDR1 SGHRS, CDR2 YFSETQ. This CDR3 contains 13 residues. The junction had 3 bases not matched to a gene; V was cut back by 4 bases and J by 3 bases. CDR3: CASSPTGVYEQYF. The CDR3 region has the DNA TGCGCCAGCAGCCCGACAGGGGTCTACGAGCAGTACTTC.

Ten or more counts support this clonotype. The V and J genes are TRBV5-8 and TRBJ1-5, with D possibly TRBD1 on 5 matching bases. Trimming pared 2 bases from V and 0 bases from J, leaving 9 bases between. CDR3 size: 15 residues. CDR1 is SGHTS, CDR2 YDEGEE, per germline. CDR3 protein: CASSFRRDSNQPQHF. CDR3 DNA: TGTGCCAGCAGCTTCCGCAGGGATAGCAATCAGCCCCAGCATTTT.

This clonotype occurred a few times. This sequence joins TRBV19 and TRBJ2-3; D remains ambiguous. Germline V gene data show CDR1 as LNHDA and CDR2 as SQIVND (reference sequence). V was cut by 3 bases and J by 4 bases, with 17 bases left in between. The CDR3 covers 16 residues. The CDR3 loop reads CASSIIPGAQPDTQYF. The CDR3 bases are TGTGCCAGTAGTATTATTCCGGGCGCTCAGCCAGATACGCAGTATTTT. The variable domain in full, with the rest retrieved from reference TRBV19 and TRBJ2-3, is DGGITQSPKYLFRKEGQNVTLSCEQNLNHDAMYWYRQDPGQGLRLIYYSQIVNDFQKGDIAEGYSVSREKKESFPLTVTSAQKNPTAFYLCASSIIPGAQPDTQYFGPGTRLTVL.

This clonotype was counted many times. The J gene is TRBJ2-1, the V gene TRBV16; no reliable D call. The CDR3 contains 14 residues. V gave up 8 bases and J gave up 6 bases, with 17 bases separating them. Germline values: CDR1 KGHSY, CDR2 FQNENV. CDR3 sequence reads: CASGPFPGSNEQFF. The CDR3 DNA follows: TGTGCCAGCGGGCCGTTCCCGGGTAGCAATGAGCAGTTCTTC.